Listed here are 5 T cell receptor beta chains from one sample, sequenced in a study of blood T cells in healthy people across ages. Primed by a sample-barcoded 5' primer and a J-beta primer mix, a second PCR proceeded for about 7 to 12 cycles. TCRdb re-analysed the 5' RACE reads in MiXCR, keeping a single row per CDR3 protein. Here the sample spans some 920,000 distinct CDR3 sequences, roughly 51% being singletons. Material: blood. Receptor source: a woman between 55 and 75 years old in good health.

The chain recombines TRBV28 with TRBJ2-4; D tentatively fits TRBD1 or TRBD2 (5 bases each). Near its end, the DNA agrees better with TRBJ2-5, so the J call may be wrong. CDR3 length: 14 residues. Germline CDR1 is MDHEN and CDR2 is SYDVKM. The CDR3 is CAAVDGGVLETQYF. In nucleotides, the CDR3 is TGTGCAGCTGTCGATGGGGGAGTCTTAGAGACCCAGTACTTC.

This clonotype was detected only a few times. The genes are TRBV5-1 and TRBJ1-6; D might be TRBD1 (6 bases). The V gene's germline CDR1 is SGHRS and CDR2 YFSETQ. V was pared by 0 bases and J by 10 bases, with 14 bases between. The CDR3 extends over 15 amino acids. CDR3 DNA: TGCGCCAGCAGCTTGGACGGACAGTCTGCCTCACCCCTCCACTTT. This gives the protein CASSLDGQSASPLHF.

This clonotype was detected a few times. The CDR3 DNA sequence: TGTGCCAGCAGTTTAGGGGGGCTAGGGGGCTACACCTTC. Amino acids: CASSLGGLGGYTF. The J gene is TRBJ1-2, the V gene TRBV12-3 or TRBV12-4; D is possibly TRBD1 (6 bases). This CDR3 is built from 13 residues. V lost 1 base and J lost 8, with 11 bases in between.

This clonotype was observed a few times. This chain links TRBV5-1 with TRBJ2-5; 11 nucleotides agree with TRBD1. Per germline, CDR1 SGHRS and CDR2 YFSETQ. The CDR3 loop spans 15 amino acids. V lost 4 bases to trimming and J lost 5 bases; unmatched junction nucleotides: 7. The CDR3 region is CASSLGQGDSETQYF. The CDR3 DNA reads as TGCGCCAGCAGCCTGGGACAGGGGGATAGCGAGACCCAGTACTTC.

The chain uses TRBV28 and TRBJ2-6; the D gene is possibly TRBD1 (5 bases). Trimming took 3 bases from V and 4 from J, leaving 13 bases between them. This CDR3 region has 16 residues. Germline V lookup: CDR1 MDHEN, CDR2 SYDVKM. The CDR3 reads CASSFVAGLGANVLTF. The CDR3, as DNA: TGTGCCAGCAGTTTTGTGGCAGGGTTAGGGGCCAACGTCCTGACTTTC.